This TCR beta chain was sequenced for a study of shared T cell receptors in the human thymus. The CDR3 loop spans 19 amino acids. V shed 4 bases and J 2 bases; nucleotides not matched to a gene: 16. Germline-derived CDR1 and CDR2 are GTSNPN and SVGIG (reference sequence). Using immunoSEQ multiplex PCR, the repertoire was profiled, and TCRdb retains in-frame clones only, with some absent. The sample has about 730,000 clones, 70% to 90% seen once. The same sample was also studied in work on human thymus T cells. This second report adds: Samples came from healthy Finnish infants during open corrective cardiac surgery. Thymic resections from corrective heart surgery supplied the tissue. A high degree of thymic repertoire overlap among unrelated individuals was reported in related research.

This chain links TRBV30 with TRBJ2-1, with TRBD2 matching 11 bases. Sequencing was performed on thymocytes. The sequence came from a girl younger than two with a congenital heart defect. The CDR3 protein is CAWNPPGASGGPTYNEQFF. DNA of the CDR3: TGTGCCTGGAACCCCCCTGGGGCTAGCGGGGGGCCGACCTACAATGAGCAGTTCTTC.